This T cell receptor beta chain was captured in a study of shared clonotypes between healthy human individuals. About the study: The study used three CD4 naive, three CD4 memory, two CD8 naive and one CD8 memory plate per donor. Overall study results and limits: Naive CD4 clonotype sharing across a few donors was 4.5% to 6%. An expected dependence of interdonor clonotype sharing on sequencing depth was noted.

Assay used: immunoSEQ multiplex PCR; TCRdb lists only in-frame clones, some missing. The sample yields a few million clones, approximately 95% seen once. Turning to this clone: The antigen is undetermined.

The source material was naive CD4+ T cells from PBMCs. Subset: CD45RA+ positively selected. This receptor was identified in a man aged 18 to 30 in good health. Some clones in this sample may be carry-over from other donors' samples.

The CDR3 loop is CASSPPSFTGGRSEQYF. CDR3 DNA sequence: TGTGCCAGCTCACCACCGTCGTTCACAGGGGGGCGAAGCGAGCAGTACTTC. The chain uses TRBV18 and TRBJ2-7, with 8 bases identical to TRBD1. The CDR3 length is 17 residues. The trim removed 0 bases at V and 6 bases at J, leaving 13 bases unmatched. Germline lookup yields CDR1 KGHSH and CDR2 LQKENI.